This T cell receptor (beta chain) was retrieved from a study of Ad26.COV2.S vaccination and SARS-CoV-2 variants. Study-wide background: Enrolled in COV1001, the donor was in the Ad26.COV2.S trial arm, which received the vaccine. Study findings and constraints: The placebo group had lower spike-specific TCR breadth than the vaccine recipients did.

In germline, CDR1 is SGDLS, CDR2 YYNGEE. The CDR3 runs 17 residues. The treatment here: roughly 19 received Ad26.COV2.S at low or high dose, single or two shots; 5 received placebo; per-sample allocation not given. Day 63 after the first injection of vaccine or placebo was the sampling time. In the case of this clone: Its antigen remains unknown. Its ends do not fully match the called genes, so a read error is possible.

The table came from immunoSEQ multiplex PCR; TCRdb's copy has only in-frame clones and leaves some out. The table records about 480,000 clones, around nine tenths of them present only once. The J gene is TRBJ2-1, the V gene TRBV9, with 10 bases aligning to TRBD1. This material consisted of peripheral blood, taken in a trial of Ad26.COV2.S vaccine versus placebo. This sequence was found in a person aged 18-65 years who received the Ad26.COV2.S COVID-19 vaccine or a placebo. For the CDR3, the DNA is TGTGCCAGCAGCAGGTGGGACAGGGGACCCCCCTACGATGAGCAGTTCTTC. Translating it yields CASSRWDRGPPYDEQFF.